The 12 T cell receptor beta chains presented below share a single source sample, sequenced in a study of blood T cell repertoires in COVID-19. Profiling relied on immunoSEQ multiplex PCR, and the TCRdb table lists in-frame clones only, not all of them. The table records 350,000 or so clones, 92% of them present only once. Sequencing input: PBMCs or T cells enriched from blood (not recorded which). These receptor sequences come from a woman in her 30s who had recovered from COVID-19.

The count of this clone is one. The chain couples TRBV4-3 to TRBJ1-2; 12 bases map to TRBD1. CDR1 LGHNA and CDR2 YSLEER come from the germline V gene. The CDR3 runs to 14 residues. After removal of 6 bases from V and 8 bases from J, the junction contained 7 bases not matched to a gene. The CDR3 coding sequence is TGCGCCAGCAGAGGGGGACAGGGGGCTAGAGGCTACACCTTC. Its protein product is CASRGGQGARGYTF.

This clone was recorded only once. Written as DNA, the CDR3 is TGTGCCAGCTCGGTTCTAGCGGGGGGCTCTGGGGCCAACGTCCTGACTTTC. Its translation: CASSVLAGGSGANVLTF. The chain recombines TRBV7-8 with TRBJ2-6, with 11 bases lining up with TRBD2. This CDR3 has 17 residues. Trimming took 8 bases from V and 0 from J; bases not matched to a gene: 6. Germline assignment: CDR1 SGHVS and CDR2 FQNEAQ.

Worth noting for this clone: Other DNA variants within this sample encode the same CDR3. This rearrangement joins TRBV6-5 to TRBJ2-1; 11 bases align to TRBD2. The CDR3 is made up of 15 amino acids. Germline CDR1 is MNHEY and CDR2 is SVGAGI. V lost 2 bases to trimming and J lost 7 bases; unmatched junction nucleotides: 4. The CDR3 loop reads CASSYGLAGGNEQFF. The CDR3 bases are TGTGCCAGCAGTTACGGGTTAGCGGGAGGGAATGAGCAGTTCTTC.

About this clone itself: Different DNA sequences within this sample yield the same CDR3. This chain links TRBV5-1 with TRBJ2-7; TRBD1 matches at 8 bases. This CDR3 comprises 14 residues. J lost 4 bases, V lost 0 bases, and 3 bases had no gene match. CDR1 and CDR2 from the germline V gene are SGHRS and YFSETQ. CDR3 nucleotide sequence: TGCGCCAGCAGCTTGGGACAGGGGAAGTACGAGCAGTACTTC. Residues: CASSLGQGKYEQYF.

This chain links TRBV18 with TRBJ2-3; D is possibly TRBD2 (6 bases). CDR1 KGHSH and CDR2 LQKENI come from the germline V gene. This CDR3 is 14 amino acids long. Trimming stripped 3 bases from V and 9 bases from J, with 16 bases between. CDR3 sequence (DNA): TGTGCCAGCTCACCCACCGACCAGGAGGGGACGCAGTATTTT. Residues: CASSPTDQEGTQYF.

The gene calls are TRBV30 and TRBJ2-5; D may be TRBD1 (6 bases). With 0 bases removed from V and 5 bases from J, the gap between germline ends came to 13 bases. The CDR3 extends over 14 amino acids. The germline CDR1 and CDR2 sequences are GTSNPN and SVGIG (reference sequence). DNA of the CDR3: TGTGCCTGGAGTGTAGGGGGTCTGGGGGAGACCCAGTACTTC. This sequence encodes CAWSVGGLGETQYF.

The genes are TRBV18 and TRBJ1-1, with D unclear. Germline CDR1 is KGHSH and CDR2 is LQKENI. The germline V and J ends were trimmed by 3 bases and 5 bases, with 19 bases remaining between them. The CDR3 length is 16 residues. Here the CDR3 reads CASSPLPTEGWTEAFF. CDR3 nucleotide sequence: TGTGCCAGCTCACCCCTCCCGACTGAGGGATGGACTGAAGCTTTCTTT.

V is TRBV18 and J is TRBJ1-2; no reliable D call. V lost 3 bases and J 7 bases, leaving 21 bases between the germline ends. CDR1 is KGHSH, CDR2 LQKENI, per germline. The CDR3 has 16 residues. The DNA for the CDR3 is TGTGCCAGCTCACCGGGCTTGGGCACTTCCCCCCCTGGCTACACCTTC. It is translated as CASSPGLGTSPPGYTF.

As DNA, the CDR3 is TGTGCCAGCAGCCCTCCCCCGGGGATGGGCACTGAAGCTTTCTTT. Translating it yields CASSPPPGMGTEAFF. The genes are TRBV27 and TRBJ1-1; D is uncertain. Per the germline V gene, CDR1 is MNHEY and CDR2 is SMNVEV (reference sequence). Trimming took off 6 bases at V and 4 bases at J, with 18 bases between the two ends. The CDR3 runs 15 residues.

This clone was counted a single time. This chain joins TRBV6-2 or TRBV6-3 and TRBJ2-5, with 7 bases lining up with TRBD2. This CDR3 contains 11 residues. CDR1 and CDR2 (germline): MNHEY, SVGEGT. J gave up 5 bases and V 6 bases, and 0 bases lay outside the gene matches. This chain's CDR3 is CASSGGETQYF. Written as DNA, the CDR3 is TGTGCCAGCAGCGGGGGGGAGACCCAGTACTTC.

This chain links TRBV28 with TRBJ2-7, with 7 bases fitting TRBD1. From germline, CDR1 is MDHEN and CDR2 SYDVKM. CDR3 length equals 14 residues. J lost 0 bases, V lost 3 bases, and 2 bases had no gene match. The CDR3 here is CASSFWDSSYEQYF. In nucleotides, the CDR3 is TGTGCCAGCAGTTTTTGGGACAGCTCCTACGAGCAGTACTTC. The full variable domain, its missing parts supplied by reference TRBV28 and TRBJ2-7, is DVKVTQSSRYLVKRTGEKVFLECVQDMDHENMFWYRQDPGLGLRLIYFSYDVKMKEKGDIPEGYSVSREKKERFSLILESASTNQTSMYLCASSFWDSSYEQYFGPGTRLTVT.

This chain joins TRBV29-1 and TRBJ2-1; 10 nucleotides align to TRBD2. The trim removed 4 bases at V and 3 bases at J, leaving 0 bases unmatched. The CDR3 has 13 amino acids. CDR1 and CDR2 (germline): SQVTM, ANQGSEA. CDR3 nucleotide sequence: TGCAGCGTTGCTAGCGGGAGCTACAATGAGCAGTTCTTC. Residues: CSVASGSYNEQFF.